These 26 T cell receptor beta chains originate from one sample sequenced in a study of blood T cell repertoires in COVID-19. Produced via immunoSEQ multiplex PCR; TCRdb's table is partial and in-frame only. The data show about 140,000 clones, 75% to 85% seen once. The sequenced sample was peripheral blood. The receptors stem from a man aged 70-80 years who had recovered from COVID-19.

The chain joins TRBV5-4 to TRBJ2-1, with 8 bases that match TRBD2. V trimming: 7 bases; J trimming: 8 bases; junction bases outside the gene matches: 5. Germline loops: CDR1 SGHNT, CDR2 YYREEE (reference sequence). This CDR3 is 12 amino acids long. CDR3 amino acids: CASSVTSDEQFF. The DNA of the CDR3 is TGTGCCAGCTCGGTGACTAGCGATGAGCAGTTCTTC.

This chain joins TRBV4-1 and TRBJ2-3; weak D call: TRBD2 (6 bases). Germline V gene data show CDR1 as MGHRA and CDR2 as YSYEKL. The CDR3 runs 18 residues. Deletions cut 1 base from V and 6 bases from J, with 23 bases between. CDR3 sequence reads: CASSQGRAAKVGSDTQYF. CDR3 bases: TGCGCCAGCAGCCAAGGGAGGGCAGCAAAGGTTGGATCCGATACGCAGTATTTT.

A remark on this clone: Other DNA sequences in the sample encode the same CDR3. This chain's CDR3 is CASSLGTSGSNEQFF. The CDR3 coding sequence is TGTGCCAGCAGCCTTGGGACTAGCGGGAGTAATGAGCAGTTCTTC. V usage is TRBV11-3 and J usage is TRBJ2-1, with TRBD2 matching 14 bases. Germline CDR1 and CDR2: SGHNT and YENEEA. The CDR3 covers 15 residues. V lost 5 bases to trimming and J lost 7 bases; unmatched junction nucleotides: 4.

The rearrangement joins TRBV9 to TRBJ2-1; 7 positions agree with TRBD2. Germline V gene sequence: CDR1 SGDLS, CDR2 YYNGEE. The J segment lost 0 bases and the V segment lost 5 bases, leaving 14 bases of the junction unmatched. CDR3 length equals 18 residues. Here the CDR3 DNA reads TGTGCCAGCAGTCCTACTGGACTAGTTAGTAGCTCCTACAATGAGCAGTTCTTC. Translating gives CASSPTGLVSSSYNEQFF.

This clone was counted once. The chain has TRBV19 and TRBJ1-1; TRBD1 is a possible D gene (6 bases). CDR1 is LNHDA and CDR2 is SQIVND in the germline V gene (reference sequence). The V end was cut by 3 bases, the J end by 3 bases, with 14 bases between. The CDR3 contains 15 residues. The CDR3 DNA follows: TGTGCCAGTAGTATGGGGCAGGGGTTGGACACTGAAGCTTTCTTT. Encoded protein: CASSMGQGLDTEAFF.

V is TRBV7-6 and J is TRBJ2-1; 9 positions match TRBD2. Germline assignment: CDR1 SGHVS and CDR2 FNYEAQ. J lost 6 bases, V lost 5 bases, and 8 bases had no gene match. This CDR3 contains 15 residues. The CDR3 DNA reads TGTGCCAGCAGCGGGATAGCGGGAGTTTCCAATGAGCAGTTCTTC. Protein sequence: CASSGIAGVSNEQFF.

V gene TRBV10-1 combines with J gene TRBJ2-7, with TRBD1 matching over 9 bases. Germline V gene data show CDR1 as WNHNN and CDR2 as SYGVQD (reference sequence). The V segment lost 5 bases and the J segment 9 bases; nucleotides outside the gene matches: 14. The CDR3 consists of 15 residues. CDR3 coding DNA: TGCGCCAGCAGTCCAACAGGGGGCTCGAAGGCGGCGCAGTACTTC. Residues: CASSPTGGSKAAQYF.

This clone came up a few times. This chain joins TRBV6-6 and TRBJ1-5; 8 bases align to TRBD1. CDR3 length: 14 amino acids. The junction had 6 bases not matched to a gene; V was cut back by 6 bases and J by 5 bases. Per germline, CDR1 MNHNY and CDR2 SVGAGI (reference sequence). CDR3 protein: CASRGTGTHQPQHF. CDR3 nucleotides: TGTGCCAGCAGGGGGACAGGCACCCATCAGCCCCAGCATTTT.

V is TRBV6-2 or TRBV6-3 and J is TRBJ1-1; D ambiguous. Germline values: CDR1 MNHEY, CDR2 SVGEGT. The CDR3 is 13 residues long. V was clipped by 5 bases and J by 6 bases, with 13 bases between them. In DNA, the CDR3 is TGTGCCAGCAGTCCACAGTTTTTCGCTGAAGCTTTCTTT. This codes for CASSPQFFAEAFF.

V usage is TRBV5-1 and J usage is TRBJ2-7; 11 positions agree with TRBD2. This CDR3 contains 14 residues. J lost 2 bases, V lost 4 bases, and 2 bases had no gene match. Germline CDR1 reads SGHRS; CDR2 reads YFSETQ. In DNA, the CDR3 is TGCGCCAGCAGCGGGACTAGCGGAACCTACGAGCAGTACTTC. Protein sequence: CASSGTSGTYEQYF.

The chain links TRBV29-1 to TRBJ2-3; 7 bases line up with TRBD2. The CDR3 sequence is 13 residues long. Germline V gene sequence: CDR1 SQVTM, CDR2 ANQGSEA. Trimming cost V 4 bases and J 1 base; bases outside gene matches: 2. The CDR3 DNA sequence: TGCAGCGTTGTTGGGGGGGGCACAGATACGCAGTATTTT. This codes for CSVVGGGTDTQYF.

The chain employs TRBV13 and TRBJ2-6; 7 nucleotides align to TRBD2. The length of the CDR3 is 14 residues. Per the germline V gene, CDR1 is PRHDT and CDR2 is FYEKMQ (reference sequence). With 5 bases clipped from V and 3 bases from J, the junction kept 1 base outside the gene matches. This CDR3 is CASSGGSGANVLTF. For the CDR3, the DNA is TGTGCCAGCAGCGGCGGGAGTGGGGCCAACGTCCTGACTTTC.

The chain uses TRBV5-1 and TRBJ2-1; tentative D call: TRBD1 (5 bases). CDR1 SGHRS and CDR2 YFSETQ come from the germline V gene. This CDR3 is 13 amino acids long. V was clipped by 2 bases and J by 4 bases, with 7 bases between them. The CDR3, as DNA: TGCGCCAGCAGCTTAAGGGGATACAATGAGCAGTTCTTC. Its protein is CASSLRGYNEQFF. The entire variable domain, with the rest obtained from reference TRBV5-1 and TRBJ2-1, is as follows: KAGVTQTPRYLIKTRGQQVTLSCSPISGHRSVSWYQQTPGQGLQFLFEYFSETQRNKGNFPGRFSGRQFSNSRSEMNVSTLELGDSALYLCASSLRGYNEQFFGPGTRLTVL.

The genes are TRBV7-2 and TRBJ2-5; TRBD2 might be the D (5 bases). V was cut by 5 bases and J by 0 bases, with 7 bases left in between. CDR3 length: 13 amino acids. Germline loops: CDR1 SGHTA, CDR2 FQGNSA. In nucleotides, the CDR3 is TGTGCCAGCAGCCGGACTTACCAAGAGACCCAGTACTTC. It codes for CASSRTYQETQYF. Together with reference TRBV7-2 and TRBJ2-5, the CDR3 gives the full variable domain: GAGVSQSPSNKVTEKGKDVELRCDPISGHTALYWYRQSLGQGLEFLIYFQGNSAPDKSGLPSDRFSAERTGGSVSTLTIQRTQQEDSAVYLCASSRTYQETQYFGPGTRLLVL.

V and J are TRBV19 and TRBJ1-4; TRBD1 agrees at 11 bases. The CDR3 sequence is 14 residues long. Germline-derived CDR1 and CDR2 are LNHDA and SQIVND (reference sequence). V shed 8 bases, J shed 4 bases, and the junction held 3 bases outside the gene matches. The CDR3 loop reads CASGQGAYNEKLFF. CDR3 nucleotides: TGTGCCAGTGGACAGGGGGCGTATAATGAAAAACTGTTTTTT.

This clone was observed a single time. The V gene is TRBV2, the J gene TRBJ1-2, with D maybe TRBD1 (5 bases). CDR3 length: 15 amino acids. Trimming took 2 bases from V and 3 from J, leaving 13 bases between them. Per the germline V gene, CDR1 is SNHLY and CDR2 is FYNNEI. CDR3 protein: CASSEIWGDHYGYTF. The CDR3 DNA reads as TGTGCCAGCAGTGAAATTTGGGGCGACCACTATGGCTACACCTTC.

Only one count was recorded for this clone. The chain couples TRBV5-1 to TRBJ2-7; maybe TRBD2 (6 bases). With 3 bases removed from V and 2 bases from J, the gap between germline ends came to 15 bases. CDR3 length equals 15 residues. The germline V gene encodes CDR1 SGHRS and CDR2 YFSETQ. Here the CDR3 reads CASSSPGDPPYEQYF. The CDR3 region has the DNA TGCGCCAGCAGCTCCCCGGGAGATCCCCCCTACGAGCAGTACTTC.

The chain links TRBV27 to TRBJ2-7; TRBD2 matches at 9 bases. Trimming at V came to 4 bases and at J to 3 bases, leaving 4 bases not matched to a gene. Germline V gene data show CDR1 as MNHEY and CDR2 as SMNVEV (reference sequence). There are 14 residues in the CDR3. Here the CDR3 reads CASSSTSGNYEQYF. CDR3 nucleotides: TGTGCCAGCAGTTCGACTAGCGGAAACTACGAGCAGTACTTC.

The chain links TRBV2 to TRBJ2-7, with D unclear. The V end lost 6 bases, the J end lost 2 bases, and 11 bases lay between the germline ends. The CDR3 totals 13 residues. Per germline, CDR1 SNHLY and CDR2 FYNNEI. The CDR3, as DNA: TGTGCCAGCAGCGGCAGGTCCACCTACGAGCAGTACTTC. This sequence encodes CASSGRSTYEQYF.

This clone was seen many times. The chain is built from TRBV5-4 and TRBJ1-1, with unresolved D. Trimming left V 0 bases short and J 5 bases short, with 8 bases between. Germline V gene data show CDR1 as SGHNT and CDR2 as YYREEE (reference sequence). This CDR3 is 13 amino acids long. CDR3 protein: CASSLERRTEAFF. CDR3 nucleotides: TGTGCCAGCAGCTTGGAGAGGAGGACTGAAGCTTTCTTT.

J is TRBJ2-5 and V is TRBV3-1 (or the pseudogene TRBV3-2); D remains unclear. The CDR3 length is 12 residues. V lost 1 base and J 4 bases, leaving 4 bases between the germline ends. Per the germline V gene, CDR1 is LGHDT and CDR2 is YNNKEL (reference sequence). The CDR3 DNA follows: TGTGCCAGCAGCCAAGTTCGAGAGACCCAGTACTTC. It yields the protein CASSQVRETQYF.

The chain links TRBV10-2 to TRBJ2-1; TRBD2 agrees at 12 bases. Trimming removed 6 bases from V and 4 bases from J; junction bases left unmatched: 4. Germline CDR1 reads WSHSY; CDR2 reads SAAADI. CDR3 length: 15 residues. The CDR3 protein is CASSWTSGEYNEQFF. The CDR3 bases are TGCGCCAGCAGCTGGACTAGCGGGGAATACAATGAGCAGTTCTTC.

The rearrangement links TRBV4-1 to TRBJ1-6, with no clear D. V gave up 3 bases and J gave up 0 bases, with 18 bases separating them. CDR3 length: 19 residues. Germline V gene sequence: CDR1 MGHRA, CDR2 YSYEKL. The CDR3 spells CASSQRELVGSSYNSPLHF. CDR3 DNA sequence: TGCGCCAGCAGCCAGCGGGAGTTAGTAGGAAGCTCCTATAATTCACCCCTCCACTTT.

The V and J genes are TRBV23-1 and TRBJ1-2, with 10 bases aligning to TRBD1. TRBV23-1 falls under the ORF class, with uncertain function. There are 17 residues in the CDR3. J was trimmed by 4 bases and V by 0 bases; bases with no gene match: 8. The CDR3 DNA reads TGCGCCAGCAGTCAATCAAACCGACAGGGGGCGGGCTATGGCTACACCTTC. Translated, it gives CASSQSNRQGAGYGYTF.

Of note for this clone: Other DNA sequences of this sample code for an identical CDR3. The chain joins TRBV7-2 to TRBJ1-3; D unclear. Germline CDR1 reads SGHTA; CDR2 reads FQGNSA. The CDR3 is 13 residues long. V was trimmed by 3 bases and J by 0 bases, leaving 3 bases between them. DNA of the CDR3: TGTGCCAGCAGCTTCCTCTCTGGAAACACCATATATTTT. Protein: CASSFLSGNTIYF.

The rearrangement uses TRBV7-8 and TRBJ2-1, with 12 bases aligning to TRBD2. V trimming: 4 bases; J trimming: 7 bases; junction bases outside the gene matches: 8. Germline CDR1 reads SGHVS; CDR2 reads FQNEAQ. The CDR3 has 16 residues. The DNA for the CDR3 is TGTGCCAGCAGCTACAAGACTAGCGGGAGTAAGAATGAGCAGTTCTTC. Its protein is CASSYKTSGSKNEQFF.